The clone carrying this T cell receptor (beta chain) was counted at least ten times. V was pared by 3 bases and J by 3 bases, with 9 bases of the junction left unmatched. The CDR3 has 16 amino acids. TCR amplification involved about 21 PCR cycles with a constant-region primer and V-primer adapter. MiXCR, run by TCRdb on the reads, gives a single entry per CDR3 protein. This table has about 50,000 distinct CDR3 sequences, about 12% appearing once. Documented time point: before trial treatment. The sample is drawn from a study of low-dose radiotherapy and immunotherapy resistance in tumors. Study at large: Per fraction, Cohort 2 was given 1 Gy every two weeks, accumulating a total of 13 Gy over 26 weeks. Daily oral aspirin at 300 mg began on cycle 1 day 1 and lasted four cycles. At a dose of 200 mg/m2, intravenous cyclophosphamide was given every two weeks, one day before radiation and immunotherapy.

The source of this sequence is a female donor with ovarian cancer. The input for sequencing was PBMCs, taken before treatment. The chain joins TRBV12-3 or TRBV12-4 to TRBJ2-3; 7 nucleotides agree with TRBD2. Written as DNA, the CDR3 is TGTGCCAGCAGTTTTGTGGTCGGGGGGTCGACAGATACGCAGTATTTT. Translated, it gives CASSFVVGGSTDTQYF.